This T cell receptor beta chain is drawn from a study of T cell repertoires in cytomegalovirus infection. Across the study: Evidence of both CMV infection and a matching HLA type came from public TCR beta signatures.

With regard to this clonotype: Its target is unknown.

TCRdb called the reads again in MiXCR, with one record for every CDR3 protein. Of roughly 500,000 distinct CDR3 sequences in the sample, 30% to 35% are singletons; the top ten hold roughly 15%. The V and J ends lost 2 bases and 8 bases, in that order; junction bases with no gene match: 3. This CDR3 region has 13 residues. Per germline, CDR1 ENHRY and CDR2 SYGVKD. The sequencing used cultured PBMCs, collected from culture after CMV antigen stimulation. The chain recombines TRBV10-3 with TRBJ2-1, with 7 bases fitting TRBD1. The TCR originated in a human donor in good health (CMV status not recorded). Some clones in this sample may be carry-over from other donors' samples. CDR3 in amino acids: CAISERTGDEQFF. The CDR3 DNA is TGTGCCATCAGTGAGAGAACAGGGGATGAGCAGTTCTTC.